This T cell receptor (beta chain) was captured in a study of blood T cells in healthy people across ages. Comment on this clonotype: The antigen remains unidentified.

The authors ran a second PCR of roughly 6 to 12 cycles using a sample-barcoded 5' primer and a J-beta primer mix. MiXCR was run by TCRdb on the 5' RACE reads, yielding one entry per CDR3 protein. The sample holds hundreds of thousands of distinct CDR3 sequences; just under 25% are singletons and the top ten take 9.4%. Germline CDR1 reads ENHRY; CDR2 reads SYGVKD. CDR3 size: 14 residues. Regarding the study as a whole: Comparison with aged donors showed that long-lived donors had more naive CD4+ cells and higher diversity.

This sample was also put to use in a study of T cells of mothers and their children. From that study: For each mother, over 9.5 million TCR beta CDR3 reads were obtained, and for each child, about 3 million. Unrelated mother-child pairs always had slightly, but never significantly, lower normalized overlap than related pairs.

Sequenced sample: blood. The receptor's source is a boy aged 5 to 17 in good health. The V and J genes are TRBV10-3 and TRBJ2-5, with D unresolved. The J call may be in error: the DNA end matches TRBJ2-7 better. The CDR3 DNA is TGTGCCGCACATACTCCCGCCGGATCCTACGAGCAGTACTTC. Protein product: CAAHTPAGSYEQYF.